This section outlines one T cell receptor (beta chain) sequence together with its context. This specimen comes from a study of blood T cell repertoires in COVID-19. Produced via immunoSEQ multiplex PCR; TCRdb's table is partial and in-frame only. The profile shows a few hundred thousand clones, about 90% of them singletons. The length of the CDR3 is 15 residues. Germline V lookup: CDR1 MNHEY, CDR2 SVGAGI. With 8 bases clipped from V and 1 base from J, the junction kept 6 bases outside the gene matches. Input material: peripheral blood. This TCR came from a woman in her thirties with COVID-19, enrolled during active disease. The chain uses TRBV6-5 and TRBJ2-2, with 8 bases lining up with TRBD2. CDR3 in amino acids: CASSGLAGNTGELFF. The CDR3 DNA reads as TGTGCCAGCTCTGGTCTAGCGGGGAACACCGGGGAGCTGTTTTTT.